The 21 T cell receptor beta chains in this list originate from one sample, sequenced in a study (dated by TCRdb to about 2016). Libraries were made using RT-PCR. Sequenced on an Illumina MiSeq. TCRdb reanalyzed the raw reads on its own, using fastp at Q25 for trimming and MiXCR for clone calling, and kept in-frame beta chains. Rows are unified per CDR3 protein, each entry keeping the most common DNA and genes. In all, the sample holds about 680,000 distinct CDR3 sequences, and 12% to 15% of those were seen once. Just over 3.5% of the sample is in the top ten clones. The sequenced sample consisted of memory CD4+ T cells from blood. The origin of the receptors is a female donor in good health, serving as a healthy control.

This clonotype was recorded at least ten times. The CDR3 loop is CASSLKQDSYGYTF. CDR3 nucleotides: TGTGCCAGCAGTCTAAAACAGGACTCCTATGGCTACACCTTC. The chain links TRBV12-3 or TRBV12-4 to TRBJ1-2, with D possibly TRBD1 on 5 matching bases. Trimming pared 5 bases from V and 4 bases from J, leaving 14 bases between. The CDR3 extends over 14 amino acids.

This clonotype showed up just a few times. The V and J genes are TRBV27 and TRBJ1-5; D perhaps matches TRBD1 (5 bases). CDR3 size: 14 residues. Trimming removed 7 bases from V and 5 bases from J, with 15 bases in between. Germline CDR1 is MNHEY and CDR2 is SMNVEV (reference sequence). The CDR3 region is CASMGWGRDQPQHF. CDR3 sequence (DNA): TGTGCCAGCATGGGTTGGGGACGTGATCAGCCCCAGCATTTT.

This clonotype appeared a few times. The chain joins TRBV28 to TRBJ1-1; no reliable D call. CDR1 and CDR2 from the germline V gene are MDHEN and SYDVKM. V was shortened by 2 bases and J by 9 bases, with 13 bases between the two germline ends. The CDR3 runs to 13 residues. CDR3 protein: CASSLISGPQAFF. The CDR3 DNA reads as TGTGCCAGCAGTTTAATTTCAGGACCCCAAGCTTTCTTT.

This clonotype appeared once. Just one base apart from a much larger clone, this may be a read error. This chain joins TRBV5-1 and TRBJ2-1; possibly TRBD2 for D (6 bases). Germline V gives CDR1 SGHRS, CDR2 YFSETQ. The CDR3 loop spans 16 amino acids. The V gene lost 0 bases and the J gene lost 5 bases, with 15 bases spanning the gap. The CDR3 here is CASSLAPTSRNNEQFF. For the CDR3, the DNA is TGCGCCAGCAGCTTGGCCCCAACTAGCAGGAACAATGAGCAGTTCTTC.

This sequence joins TRBV3-1 and TRBJ2-3; D is unresolved. The length of the CDR3 is 13 residues. Looked up from germline, CDR1 is LGHDT and CDR2 is YNNKEL (reference sequence). V was clipped by 6 bases and J by 6 bases, with 13 bases between them. CDR3 DNA: TGTGCCAGCAGACAGAACGCGGCGGATACGCAGTATTTT. It translates to CASRQNAADTQYF.

This clonotype occurred many times. The chain joins TRBV24-1 to TRBJ2-3; the D gene is possibly TRBD2 (6 bases). Trimming shortened V by 3 bases and J by 2 bases, and 11 bases separated the two germline ends. This CDR3 contains 15 residues. The germline CDR1 and CDR2 sequences are KGHDR and SFDVKD. The CDR3 loop reads CATSDARLDTDTQYF. Written as DNA, the CDR3 is TGTGCCACCAGTGATGCGCGACTAGACACAGATACGCAGTATTTT.

This clonotype showed up just once. This chain joins TRBV20-1 and TRBJ2-2; 9 bases fit TRBD1. CDR1 is DFQATT, CDR2 SNEGSKA, per germline (reference sequence). J was trimmed by 5 bases and V by 7 bases; bases with no gene match: 8. This CDR3 contains 14 residues. CDR3 region: CSVQNRGLTGELFF. The CDR3 nucleotides read TGCAGTGTCCAAAACAGGGGGCTTACCGGGGAGCTGTTTTTT.

The rearrangement joins TRBV29-1 to TRBJ1-3; D possibly corresponds to TRBD1 (5 bases). CDR1 SQVTM and CDR2 ANQGSEA come from the germline V gene. This CDR3 is 13 amino acids long. The V end lost 6 bases, the J end lost 0 bases, and 9 bases lay between the germline ends. CDR3 sequence (DNA): TGCAGCGTCTCGACAGCCTCTGGAAACACCATATATTTT. Its translation: CSVSTASGNTIYF.

V gene TRBV20-1 combines with J gene TRBJ1-4; D unresolved. The CDR3 length is 14 residues. Germline-derived CDR1 and CDR2 are DFQATT and SNEGSKA (reference sequence). Trimming stripped 6 bases from V and 6 bases from J, with 17 bases between. As DNA, the CDR3 is TGCAGTGCCGGGAAGGGAAGGCTTGATGAAAAACTGTTTTTT. Its translation: CSAGKGRLDEKLFF.

The chain has TRBV7-2 and TRBJ2-2, with 9 bases aligning to TRBD2. The trim removed 6 bases at V and 4 bases at J, leaving 9 bases unmatched. Per the germline V gene, CDR1 is SGHTA and CDR2 is FQGNSA. CDR3 length: 16 residues. Written as DNA, the CDR3 is TGTGCCAGCAGACTTAGCGGGGGAGGGACCACCGGGGAGCTGTTTTTT. Translated: CASRLSGGGTTGELFF.

The V and J genes are TRBV20-1 and TRBJ1-2, with D tentatively TRBD1 (6 bases). The V gene's germline CDR1 is DFQATT and CDR2 SNEGSKA (reference sequence). Trimming left V 4 bases short and J 2 bases short, with 14 bases between. The CDR3 totals 14 residues. The CDR3 reads CSATDRQANYGYTF. The CDR3 DNA follows: TGCAGTGCTACGGATCGACAGGCCAACTATGGCTACACCTTC.

This clonotype was seen repeatedly, ten times or more. CDR3 coding DNA: TGTGCCACCAGTGATAGGGACAGGGAGGGTGAAGCTTTCTTT. Translation: CATSDRDREGEAFF. The chain recombines TRBV24-1 with TRBJ1-1; 9 bases align to TRBD1. V lost 3 bases to trimming and J lost 7 bases; unmatched junction nucleotides: 5. The germline gives CDR1 KGHDR, CDR2 SFDVKD. CDR3 length: 14 amino acids.

V usage is TRBV5-1 and J usage is TRBJ1-1; no definite D call. The CDR3 sequence is 13 residues long. CDR1 is SGHRS and CDR2 is YFSETQ in the germline V gene. V lost 6 bases and J 1 base, leaving 10 bases between the germline ends. The CDR3 protein is CASNGQRNTEAFF. The CDR3 nucleotides read TGCGCCAGCAATGGCCAGCGGAACACTGAAGCTTTCTTT.

This clonotype appeared many times. The J gene is TRBJ2-7, the V gene TRBV15, with D maybe TRBD1 (6 bases). The germline V gene has CDR1 LNHNV and CDR2 YYDKDF (reference sequence). CDR3 size: 13 residues. V lost 0 bases, J lost 4 bases, and 7 bases lay in between. CDR3 in amino acids: CATSRDTGYEQYF. The CDR3 region has the DNA TGTGCCACCAGCAGAGATACAGGGTACGAGCAGTACTTC.

This clonotype was counted a few times. The chain has TRBV7-8 and TRBJ1-6; TRBD1 is a possible D gene (5 bases). The CDR3 runs to 15 residues. V lost 5 bases and J 6 bases, leaving 14 bases between the germline ends. Germline V CDR1 and CDR2: SGHVS, FQNEAQ. CDR3 loop: CASSPRAQGNSPLHF. CDR3 DNA: TGTGCCAGCAGCCCGAGGGCCCAGGGTAATTCACCCCTCCACTTT.

This clonotype was seen a handful of times. This CDR3 reads CASSMDHSLRETQYF. The CDR3 DNA sequence: TGTGCCAGTAGTATGGACCACTCTCTAAGAGAGACCCAGTACTTC. The V and J genes are TRBV19 and TRBJ2-5; D ambiguous. The CDR3 is 15 residues long. Trimming took off 3 bases at V and 4 bases at J, with 15 bases between the two ends. CDR1 LNHDA and CDR2 SQIVND come from the germline V gene (reference sequence).

This sequence joins TRBV18 and TRBJ2-5; weak D call: TRBD2 (6 bases). Germline CDR1 KGHSH, CDR2 LQKENI. CDR3 length: 15 amino acids. V dropped 0 bases and J dropped 4 bases, with 12 bases sitting between them. In DNA form, the CDR3 reads TGTGCCAGCTCACCACCGACTAGTCGATCAGAGACCCAGTACTTC. It encodes CASSPPTSRSETQYF. The whole variable domain, filled in from reference TRBV18 and TRBJ2-5, reads NAGVMQNPRHLVRRRGQEARLRCSPMKGHSHVYWYRQLPEEGLKFMVYLQKENIIDESGMPKERFSAEFPKEGPSILRIQQVVRGDSAAYFCASSPPTSRSETQYFGPGTRLLVL.

This clonotype appeared a few times. The chain carries TRBV7-2 and TRBJ2-2; D uncertain. In germline, CDR1 is SGHTA, CDR2 FQGNSA. The CDR3 runs to 14 residues. V dropped 5 bases and J dropped 8 bases, with 15 bases sitting between them. The CDR3 sequence is CASSPLGRFGELFF. The CDR3 DNA reads TGTGCCAGCAGCCCCTTAGGACGATTTGGGGAGCTGTTTTTT.

A few counts support this clonotype. For the CDR3, the DNA is TGCAGCGTGCCCGGCCTCATGAACACTGAAGCTTTCTTT. As protein: CSVPGLMNTEAFF. The V call is TRBV29-1, the J call TRBJ1-1, with D hard to call. Germline values: CDR1 SQVTM, CDR2 ANQGSEA. The CDR3 extends over 13 amino acids. The V end was cut by 6 bases, the J end by 0 bases, with 11 bases between.

This clonotype was detected a few times. The CDR3 DNA sequence: TGCAGTGCTAGAGATACGGTTAGGGACCAGTTCACAGATACGCAGTATTTT. Its protein is CSARDTVRDQFTDTQYF. J is TRBJ2-3 and V is TRBV20-1, with D perhaps matching TRBD1 or TRBD2 (5 bases each). The CDR3 sequence is 17 residues long. V shed 0 bases and J shed 2 bases, with 18 bases lying between them. Germline CDR1 DFQATT, CDR2 SNEGSKA (reference sequence).

This clonotype was found a few times. The chain combines TRBV7-8 with TRBJ2-1; possible D gene TRBD1, 6 bases. CDR3 length: 18 amino acids. The germline CDR1 and CDR2 sequences are SGHVS and FQNEAQ. Trimming pared 5 bases from V and 3 bases from J, leaving 23 bases between. CDR3 DNA: TGTGCCAGCAGCCAGGGGCGGCGGGCTCTCCTCGACTACAATGAGCAGTTCTTC. It encodes CASSQGRRALLDYNEQFF.